The T cell receptor beta chain described here comes from a study of blood T cell repertoires in COVID-19. Study background: PBMCs, B-cell-depleted T cells, or T cells were the source of the cDNA or gDNA that made up the material.

The protocol was immunoSEQ multiplex PCR, while the TCRdb copy is restricted to in-frame clones and leaves out a portion. This sample carries roughly 84,000 clones, 70% to 85% of them seen once, and the ten largest clones take about 4%. V was shortened by 2 bases and J by 7 bases, with 6 bases between the two germline ends. Germline lookup yields CDR1 MNHEY and CDR2 SVGAGI. CDR3 length: 11 amino acids. The rearrangement uses TRBV6-5 and TRBJ2-7; possible D gene TRBD1, 6 bases. This TCR derives from a woman aged 50 to 65 with acute or convalescent COVID-19. What was sequenced was peripheral blood. The CDR3 region is CASSYQGEQYF. The CDR3 DNA reads as TGTGCCAGCAGTTACCAGGGGGAGCAGTACTTC.